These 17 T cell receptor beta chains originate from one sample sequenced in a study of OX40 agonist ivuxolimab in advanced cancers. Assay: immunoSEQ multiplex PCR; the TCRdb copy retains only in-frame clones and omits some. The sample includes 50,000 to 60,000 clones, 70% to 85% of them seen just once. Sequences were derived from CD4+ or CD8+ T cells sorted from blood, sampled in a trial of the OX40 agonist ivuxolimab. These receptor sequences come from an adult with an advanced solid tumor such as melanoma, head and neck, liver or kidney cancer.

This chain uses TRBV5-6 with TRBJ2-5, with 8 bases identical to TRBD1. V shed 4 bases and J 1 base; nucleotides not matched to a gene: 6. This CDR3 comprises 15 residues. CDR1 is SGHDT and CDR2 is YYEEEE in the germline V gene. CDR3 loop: CASSPGQAPQETQYF. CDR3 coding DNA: TGTGCCAGCAGCCCGGGACAGGCTCCCCAAGAGACCCAGTACTTC.

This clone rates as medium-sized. The CDR3 protein is CASSQGIGQGNEQYF. In DNA, the CDR3 is TGCGCCAGCAGCCAAGGGATCGGCCAGGGGAACGAGCAGTACTTC. The J gene is TRBJ2-7, the V gene TRBV4-1, with D maybe TRBD1 (6 bases). This CDR3 is built from 15 residues. From germline, CDR1 is MGHRA and CDR2 YSYEKL. The V and J ends lost 1 base and 5 bases respectively, with 15 bases between them.

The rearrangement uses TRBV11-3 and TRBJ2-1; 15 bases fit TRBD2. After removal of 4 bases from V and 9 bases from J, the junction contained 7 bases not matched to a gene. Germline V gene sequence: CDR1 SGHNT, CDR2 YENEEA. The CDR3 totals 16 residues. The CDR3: CASSSRTSGREAEQFF. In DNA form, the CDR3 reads TGTGCCAGCAGCTCGCGGACTAGCGGGAGGGAAGCTGAGCAGTTCTTC.

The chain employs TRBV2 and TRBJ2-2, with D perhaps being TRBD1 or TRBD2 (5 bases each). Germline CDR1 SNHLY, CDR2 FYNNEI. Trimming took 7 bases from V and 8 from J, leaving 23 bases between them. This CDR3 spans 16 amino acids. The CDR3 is CASTSRDLRWGGELFF. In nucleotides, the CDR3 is TGTGCCAGCACTTCACGGGACCTACGTTGGGGAGGGGAGCTGTTTTTT.

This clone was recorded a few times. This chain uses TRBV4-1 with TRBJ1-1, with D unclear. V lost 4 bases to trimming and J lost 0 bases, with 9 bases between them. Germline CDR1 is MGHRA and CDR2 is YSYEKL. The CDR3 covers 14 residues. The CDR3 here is CASSLGRLNTEAFF. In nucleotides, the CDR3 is TGCGCCAGCAGCCTCGGACGGTTGAACACTGAAGCTTTCTTT.

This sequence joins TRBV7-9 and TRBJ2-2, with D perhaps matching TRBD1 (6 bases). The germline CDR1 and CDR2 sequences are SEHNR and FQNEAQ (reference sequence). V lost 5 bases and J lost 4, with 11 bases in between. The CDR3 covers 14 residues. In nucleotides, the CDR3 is TGTGCCAGCAGCATCCAGGGGACCACCGGGGAGCTGTTTTTT. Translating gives CASSIQGTTGELFF.

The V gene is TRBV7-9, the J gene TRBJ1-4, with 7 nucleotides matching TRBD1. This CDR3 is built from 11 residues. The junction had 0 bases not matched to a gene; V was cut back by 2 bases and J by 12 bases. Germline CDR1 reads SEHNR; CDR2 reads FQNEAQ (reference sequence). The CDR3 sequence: CASSLTGELFF. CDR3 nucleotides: TGTGCCAGCAGCTTAACAGGGGAACTGTTTTTT.

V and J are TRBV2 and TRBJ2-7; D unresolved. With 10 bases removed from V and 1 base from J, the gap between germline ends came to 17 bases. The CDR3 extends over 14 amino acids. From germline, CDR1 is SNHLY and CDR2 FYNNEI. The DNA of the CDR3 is TGTGCCACCCTTTATAATTCAGGTTCCTACGAGCAGTACTTC. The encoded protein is CATLYNSGSYEQYF.

CDR3 coding DNA: TGTGCCACCAGCAGAGATCTGACTAGCGGGAGGGCAGGGTACGAGCAGTACTTC. Its protein product is CATSRDLTSGRAGYEQYF. This chain links TRBV15 with TRBJ2-7, with 14 bases that match TRBD2. The CDR3 is 18 amino acids. Unmatched junction bases numbered 8, after V lost 0 bases and J lost 4 bases. Germline CDR1 is LNHNV and CDR2 is YYDKDF (reference sequence).

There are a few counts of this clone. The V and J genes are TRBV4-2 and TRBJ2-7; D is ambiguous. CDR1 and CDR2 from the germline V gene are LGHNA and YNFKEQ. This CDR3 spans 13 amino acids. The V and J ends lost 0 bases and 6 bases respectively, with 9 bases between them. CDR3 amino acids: CASSQDLALEQYF. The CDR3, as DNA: TGTGCCAGCAGCCAAGATCTGGCTCTCGAGCAGTACTTC.

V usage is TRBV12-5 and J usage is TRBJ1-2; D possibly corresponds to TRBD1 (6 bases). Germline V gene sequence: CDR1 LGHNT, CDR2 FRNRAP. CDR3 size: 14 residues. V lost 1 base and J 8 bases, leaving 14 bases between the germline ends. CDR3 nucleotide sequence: TGTGCTAGTGGTTTGGCCCACAGGGCGGACGGCTACACCTTC. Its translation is CASGLAHRADGYTF.

For the CDR3, the DNA is TGCGCCAGCAGCTTGGTTCTAGCGGGTGAGAGGGACGAGCAGTACTTC. Residues: CASSLVLAGERDEQYF. J is TRBJ2-7 and V is TRBV5-1, with 8 bases identical to TRBD2. CDR3 length: 16 residues. Trimming cost V 0 bases and J 5 bases; bases outside gene matches: 10. Germline CDR1 SGHRS, CDR2 YFSETQ.

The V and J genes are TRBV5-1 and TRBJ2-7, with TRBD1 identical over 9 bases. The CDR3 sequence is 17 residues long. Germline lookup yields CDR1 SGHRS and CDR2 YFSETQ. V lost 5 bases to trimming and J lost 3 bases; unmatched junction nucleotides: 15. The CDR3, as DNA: TGCGCCAGCAGACCCCCCGGGACAGGGCGTTTGGTCTACGAGCAGTACTTC. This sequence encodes CASRPPGTGRLVYEQYF.

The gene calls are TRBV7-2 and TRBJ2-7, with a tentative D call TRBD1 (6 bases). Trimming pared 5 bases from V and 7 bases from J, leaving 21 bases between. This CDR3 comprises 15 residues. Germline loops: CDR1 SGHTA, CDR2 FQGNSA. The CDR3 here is CASSPAQGIVREQYF. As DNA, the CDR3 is TGTGCCAGCAGCCCCGCACAGGGTATAGTTAGGGAGCAGTACTTC.

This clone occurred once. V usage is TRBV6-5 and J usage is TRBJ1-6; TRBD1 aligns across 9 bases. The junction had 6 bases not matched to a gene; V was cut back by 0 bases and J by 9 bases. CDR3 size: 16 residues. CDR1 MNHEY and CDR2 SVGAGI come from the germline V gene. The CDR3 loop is CASSYSWTGDRSPLHF. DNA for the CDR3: TGTGCCAGCAGTTACTCGTGGACAGGGGATCGTTCACCCCTCCACTTT.

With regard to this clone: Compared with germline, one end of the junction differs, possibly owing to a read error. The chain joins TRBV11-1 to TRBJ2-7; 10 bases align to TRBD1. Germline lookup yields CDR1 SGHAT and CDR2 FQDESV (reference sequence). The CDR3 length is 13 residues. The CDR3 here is CASRGTGTGVLRF. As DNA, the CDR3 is TGTGCCAGCAGAGGAACCGGGACAGGGGTTCTTAGGTTC.

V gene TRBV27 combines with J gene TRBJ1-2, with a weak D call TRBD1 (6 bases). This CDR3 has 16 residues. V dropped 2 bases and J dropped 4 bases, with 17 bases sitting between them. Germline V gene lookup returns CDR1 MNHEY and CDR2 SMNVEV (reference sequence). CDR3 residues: CASSLTGATGPYGYTF. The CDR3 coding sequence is TGTGCCAGCAGTTTAACGGGGGCAACAGGTCCCTATGGCTACACCTTC.